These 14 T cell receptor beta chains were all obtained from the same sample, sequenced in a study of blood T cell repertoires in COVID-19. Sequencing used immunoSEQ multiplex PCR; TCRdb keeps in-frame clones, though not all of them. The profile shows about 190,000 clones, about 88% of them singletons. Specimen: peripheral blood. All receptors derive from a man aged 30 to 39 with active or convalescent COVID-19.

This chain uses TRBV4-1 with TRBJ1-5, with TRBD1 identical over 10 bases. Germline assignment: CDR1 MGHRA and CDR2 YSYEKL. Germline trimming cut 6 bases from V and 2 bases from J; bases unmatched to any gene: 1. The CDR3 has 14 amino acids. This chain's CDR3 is CASRGTGGNQPQHF. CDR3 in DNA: TGCGCCAGCAGAGGGACAGGGGGCAATCAGCCCCAGCATTTT.

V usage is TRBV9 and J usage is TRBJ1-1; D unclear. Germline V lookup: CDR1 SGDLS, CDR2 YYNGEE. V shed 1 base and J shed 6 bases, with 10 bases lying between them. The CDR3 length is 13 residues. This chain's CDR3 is CASSVSGNPEAFF. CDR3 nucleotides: TGTGCCAGCAGCGTATCCGGGAATCCTGAAGCTTTCTTT. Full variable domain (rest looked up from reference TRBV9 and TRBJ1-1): DSGVTQTPKHLITATGQRVTLRCSPRSGDLSVYWYQQSLDQGLQFLIQYYNGEERAKGNILERFSAQQFPDLHSELNLSSLELGDSALYFCASSVSGNPEAFFGQGTRLTVV.

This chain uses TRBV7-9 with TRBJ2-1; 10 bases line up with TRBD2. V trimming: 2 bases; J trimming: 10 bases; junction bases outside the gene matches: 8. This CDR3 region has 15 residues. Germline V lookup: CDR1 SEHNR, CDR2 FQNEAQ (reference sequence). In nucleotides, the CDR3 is TGTGCCAGCAGCTTAAGCCTAGCGGGAGCGACGGAGCAGTTCTTC. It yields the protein CASSLSLAGATEQFF.

The CDR3 loop is CAWRSVGPGELFF. DNA for the CDR3: TGTGCCTGGAGGTCCGTTGGGCCCGGGGAGCTGTTTTTT. The chain combines TRBV30 with TRBJ2-2; D unresolved. V was trimmed by 3 bases and J by 6 bases, leaving 11 bases between them. The germline CDR1 and CDR2 sequences are GTSNPN and SVGIG (reference sequence). There are 13 residues in the CDR3. Looking up the rest from reference TRBV30 and TRBJ2-2 gives the full variable domain: SQTIHQWPATLVQPVGSPLSLECTVEGTSNPNLYWYRQAAGRGLQLLFYSVGIGQISSEVPQNLSASRPQDRQFILSSKKLLLSDSGFYLCAWRSVGPGELFFGEGSRLTVL.

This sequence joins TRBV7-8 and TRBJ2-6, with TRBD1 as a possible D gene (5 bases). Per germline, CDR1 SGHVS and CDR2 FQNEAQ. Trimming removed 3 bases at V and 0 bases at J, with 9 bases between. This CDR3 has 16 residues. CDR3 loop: CASSLTETSGANVLTF. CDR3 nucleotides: TGTGCCAGCAGCTTGACAGAAACCTCTGGGGCCAACGTCCTGACTTTC.

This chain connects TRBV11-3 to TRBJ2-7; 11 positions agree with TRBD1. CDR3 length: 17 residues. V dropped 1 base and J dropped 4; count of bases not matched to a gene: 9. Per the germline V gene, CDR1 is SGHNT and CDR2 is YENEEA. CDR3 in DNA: TGTGCCAGCAGCTTAGGGTCCGCGGGGACAGGGGGTTACGAGCAGTACTTC. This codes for CASSLGSAGTGGYEQYF.

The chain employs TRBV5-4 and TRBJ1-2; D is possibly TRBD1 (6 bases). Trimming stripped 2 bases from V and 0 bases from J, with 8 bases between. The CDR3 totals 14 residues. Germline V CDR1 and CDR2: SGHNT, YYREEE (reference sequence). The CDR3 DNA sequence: TGTGCCAGCAGCTTCGGACAGCCTAACTATGGCTACACCTTC. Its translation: CASSFGQPNYGYTF.

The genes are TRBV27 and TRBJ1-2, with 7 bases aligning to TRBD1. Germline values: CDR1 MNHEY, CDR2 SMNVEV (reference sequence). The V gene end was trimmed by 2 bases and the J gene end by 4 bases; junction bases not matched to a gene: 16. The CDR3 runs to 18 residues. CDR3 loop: CASSLRFTGDARTYGYTF. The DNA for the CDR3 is TGTGCCAGCAGTTTACGGTTTACAGGGGACGCGCGGACCTATGGCTACACCTTC.

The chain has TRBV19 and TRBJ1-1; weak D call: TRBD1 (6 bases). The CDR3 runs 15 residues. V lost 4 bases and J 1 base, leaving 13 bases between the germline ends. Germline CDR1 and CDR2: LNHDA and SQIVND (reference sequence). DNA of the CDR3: TGTGCCAGTAGTACCCCAGGGGCCGCGAACACTGAAGCTTTCTTT. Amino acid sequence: CASSTPGAANTEAFF.

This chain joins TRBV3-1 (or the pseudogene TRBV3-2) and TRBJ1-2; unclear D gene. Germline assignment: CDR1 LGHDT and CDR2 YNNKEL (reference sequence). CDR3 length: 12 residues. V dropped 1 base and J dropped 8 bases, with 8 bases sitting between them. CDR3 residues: CASSQAREGYTF. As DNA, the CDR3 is TGTGCCAGCAGCCAAGCGAGGGAGGGCTACACCTTC.

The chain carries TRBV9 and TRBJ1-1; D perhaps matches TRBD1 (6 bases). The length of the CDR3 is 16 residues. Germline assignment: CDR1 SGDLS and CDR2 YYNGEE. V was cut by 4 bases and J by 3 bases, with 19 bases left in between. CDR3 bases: TGTGCCAGCAGCCCCGCACAGGGAGTTACGGACACTGAAGCTTTCTTT. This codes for CASSPAQGVTDTEAFF.

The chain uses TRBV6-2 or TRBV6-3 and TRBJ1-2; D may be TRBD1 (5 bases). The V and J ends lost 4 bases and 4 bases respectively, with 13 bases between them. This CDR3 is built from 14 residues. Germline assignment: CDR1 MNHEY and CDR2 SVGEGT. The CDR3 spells CASSWPGLGYGYTF. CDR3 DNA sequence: TGTGCCAGCAGTTGGCCAGGGTTGGGCTATGGCTACACCTTC.

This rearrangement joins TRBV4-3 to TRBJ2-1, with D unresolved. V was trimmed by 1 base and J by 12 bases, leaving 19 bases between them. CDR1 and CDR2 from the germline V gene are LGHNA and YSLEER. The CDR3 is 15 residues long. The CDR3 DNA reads TGCGCCAGCAGCCAAGGTAATCCAGGTACAATGAGGCAGTTCTTC. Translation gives CASSQGNPGTMRQFF.

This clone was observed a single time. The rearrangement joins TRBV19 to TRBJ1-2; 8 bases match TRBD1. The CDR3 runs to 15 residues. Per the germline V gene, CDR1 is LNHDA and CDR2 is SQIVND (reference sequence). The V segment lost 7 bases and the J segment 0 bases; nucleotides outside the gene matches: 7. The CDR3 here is CASTAQTGANYGYTF. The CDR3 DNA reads TGTGCCAGTACTGCCCAGACAGGGGCTAACTATGGCTACACCTTC.